Only one count was recorded for the clone carrying this TCR beta chain. The antigen is undetermined. Libraries were prepared by immunoSEQ multiplex PCR; TCRdb keeps only in-frame clonotypes and omits some of them. The table includes just under 9,000 clones, roughly 88% detected once. The CDR3 extends over 17 amino acids. Germline CDR1 is MDHEN and CDR2 is SYDVKM. Unmatched junction bases numbered 12, after V lost 5 bases and J lost 5 bases. The data stem from a study of PD-1 blockade in mismatch repair-deficient tumors. Time point: approximately 10-day in vitro stimulation with candidate neoantigen peptide 7.

Sequencing was performed on cells cultured in vitro, taken from a patient treated with pembrolizumab. The chain combines TRBV28 with TRBJ2-5; TRBD2 matches 12 bases. This TCR derives from an adult with mismatch repair-deficient cancer. CDR3 DNA: TGTGCCAGCAGTCCGCACCTACTAGCGGGAGGTGGGGAGACCCAGTACTTC. Translated: CASSPHLLAGGGETQYF.